A single TCR beta chain is shown here with its context. Antigen specificity is unknown. This record comes from a study of glioma-infiltrating T cells. Study at large: Dexamethasone exposure before glioma surgery was limited to six or fewer days.

Using RNA template, CDR3s of TCR alpha and beta were amplified with iRepertoire arm-PCR. Input was roughly 100-450 ng of tissue mRNA or PBMC total RNA. MiXCR, applied by TCRdb to the multiplex PCR reads, yields one record per CDR3 protein. The table includes 400,000 or so distinct CDR3 sequences, around 45% detected once. General study results and limits: Tissue-blood divergence was below expectation in non-neoplastic patients, above in gliomas.

The source is a human donor with low-grade glioma or glioblastoma, undergoing nonglioma brain surgery, or in good health (not recorded which). Sample: glioma tissue, nonneoplastic brain tissue, or PBMCs (not recorded which).

This chain's CDR3 is CASSQEWLSNEQFF. DNA for the CDR3: TGCGCCAGCAGCCAAGAGTGGTTGAGCAATGAGCAGTTCTTC. The chain recombines TRBV4-1 with TRBJ2-1; D unclear. Germline V lookup: CDR1 MGHRA, CDR2 YSYEKL. V was pared by 0 bases and J by 6 bases, with 9 bases between. The CDR3 sequence is 14 residues long.